What follows is one T cell receptor (beta chain) and its context. Its specificity is not known. The library came from three nested PCR rounds adapted from ARM-PCR protocols. One entry per CDR3 protein, called by TCRdb with MiXCR from the multiplex PCR reads. The sample records 110,000 or so distinct CDR3 sequences, about 65% being singletons. In germline, CDR1 is MDHEN, CDR2 SYDVKM. CDR3 length equals 15 residues. Trimming stripped 6 bases from V and 6 bases from J, with 19 bases between. The template was RNA from unsorted bulk tissue. More than 3 cm separated this lung sample from the edge of the tumor. The data are from a study of tumor and adjacent non-tumor tissue in lung cancer. Study findings and constraints: Tumor repertoires had a smaller top 100 clone share than normal lung.

The rearrangement uses TRBV28 and TRBJ2-3; D may be TRBD1 (5 bases). The source material was distant non-tumor lung tissue. The sequence derives from a man aged 60 to 75 with non-small cell lung cancer. DNA for the CDR3: TGTGCCAGCAGCCCCGCGACAGAGAAGACGGATACGCAGTATTTT. Its protein product is CASSPATEKTDTQYF.